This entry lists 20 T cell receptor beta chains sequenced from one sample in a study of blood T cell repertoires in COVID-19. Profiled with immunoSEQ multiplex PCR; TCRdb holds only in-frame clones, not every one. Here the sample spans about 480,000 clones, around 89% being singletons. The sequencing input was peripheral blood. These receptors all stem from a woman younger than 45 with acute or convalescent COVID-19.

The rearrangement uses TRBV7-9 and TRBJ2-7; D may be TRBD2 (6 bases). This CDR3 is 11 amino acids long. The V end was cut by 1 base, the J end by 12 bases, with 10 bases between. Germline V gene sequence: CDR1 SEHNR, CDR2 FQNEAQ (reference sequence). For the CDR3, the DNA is TGTGCCAGCAGCTTAGGCGGAGCGGGGTACTTC. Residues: CASSLGGAGYF.

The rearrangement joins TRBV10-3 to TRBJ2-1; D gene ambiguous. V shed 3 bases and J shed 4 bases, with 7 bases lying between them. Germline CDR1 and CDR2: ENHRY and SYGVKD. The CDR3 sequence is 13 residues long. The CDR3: CAISDRQYNEQFF. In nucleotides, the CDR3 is TGTGCCATCAGTGACAGGCAATACAATGAGCAGTTCTTC.

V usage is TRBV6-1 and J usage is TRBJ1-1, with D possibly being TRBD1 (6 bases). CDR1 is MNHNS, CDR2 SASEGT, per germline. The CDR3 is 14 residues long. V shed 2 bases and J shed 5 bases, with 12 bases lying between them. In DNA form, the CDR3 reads TGTGCCAGCAGTGAAAGAGGGGGTCTGACTGAAGCTTTCTTT. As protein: CASSERGGLTEAFF.

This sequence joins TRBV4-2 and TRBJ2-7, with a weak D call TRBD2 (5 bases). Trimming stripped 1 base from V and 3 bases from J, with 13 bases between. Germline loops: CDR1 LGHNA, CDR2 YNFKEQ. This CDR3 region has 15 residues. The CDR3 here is CASSQGWTRRYEQYF. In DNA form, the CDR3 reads TGTGCCAGCAGCCAAGGGTGGACTCGCCGCTACGAGCAGTACTTC.

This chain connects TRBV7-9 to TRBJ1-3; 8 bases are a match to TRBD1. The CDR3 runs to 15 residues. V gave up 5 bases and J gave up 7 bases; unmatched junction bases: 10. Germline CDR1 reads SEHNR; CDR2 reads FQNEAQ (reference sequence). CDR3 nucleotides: TGTGCCAGCAGCCGTGGGGGGCAGGGGGCCAACACCATATATTTT. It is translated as CASSRGGQGANTIYF.

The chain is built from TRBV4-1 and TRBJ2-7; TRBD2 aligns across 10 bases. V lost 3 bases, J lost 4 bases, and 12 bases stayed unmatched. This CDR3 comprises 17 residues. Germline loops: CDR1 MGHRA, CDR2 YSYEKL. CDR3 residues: CASSQNSGGTKLYEQYF. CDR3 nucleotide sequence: TGCGCCAGCAGCCAGAATAGCGGGGGGACTAAACTATACGAGCAGTACTTC.

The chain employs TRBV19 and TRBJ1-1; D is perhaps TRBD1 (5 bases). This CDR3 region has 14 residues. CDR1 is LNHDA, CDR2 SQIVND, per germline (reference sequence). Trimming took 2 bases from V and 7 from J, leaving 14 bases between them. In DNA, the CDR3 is TGTGCCAGTAGTATATGGGGCGGGAAGGATGAAGCTTTCTTT. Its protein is CASSIWGGKDEAFF.

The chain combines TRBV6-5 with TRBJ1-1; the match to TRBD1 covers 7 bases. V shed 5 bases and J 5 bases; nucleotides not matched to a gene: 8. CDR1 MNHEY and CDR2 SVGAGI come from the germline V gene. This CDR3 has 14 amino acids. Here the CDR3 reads CASSPQGRRTEAFF. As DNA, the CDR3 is TGTGCCAGCAGTCCACAGGGGCGACGGACTGAAGCTTTCTTT.

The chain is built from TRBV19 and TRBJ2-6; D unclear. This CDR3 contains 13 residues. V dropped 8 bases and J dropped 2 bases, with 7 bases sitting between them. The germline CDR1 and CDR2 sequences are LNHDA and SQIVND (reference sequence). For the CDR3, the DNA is TGTGCCAGTTCCTTTACTGGGGCCAACGTCCTGACTTTC. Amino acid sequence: CASSFTGANVLTF. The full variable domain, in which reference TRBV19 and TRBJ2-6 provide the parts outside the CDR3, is DGGITQSPKYLFRKEGQNVTLSCEQNLNHDAMYWYRQDPGQGLRLIYYSQIVNDFQKGDIAEGYSVSREKKESFPLTVTSAQKNPTAFYLCASSFTGANVLTFGAGSRLTVL.

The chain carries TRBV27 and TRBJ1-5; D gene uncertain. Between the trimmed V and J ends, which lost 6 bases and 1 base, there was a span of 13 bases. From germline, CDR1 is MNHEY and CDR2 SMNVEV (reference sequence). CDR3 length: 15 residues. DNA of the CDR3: TGTGCCAGCAGAAATACCGACGGGAGCAATCAGCCCCAGCATTTT. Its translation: CASRNTDGSNQPQHF.

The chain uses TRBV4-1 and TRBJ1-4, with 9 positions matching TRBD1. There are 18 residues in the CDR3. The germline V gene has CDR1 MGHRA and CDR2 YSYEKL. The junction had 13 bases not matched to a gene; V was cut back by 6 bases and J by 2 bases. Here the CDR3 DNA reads TGCGCCAGCAGTGACGCCTACAGGGGGCGTGGGACTAATGAAAAACTGTTTTTT. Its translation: CASSDAYRGRGTNEKLFF.

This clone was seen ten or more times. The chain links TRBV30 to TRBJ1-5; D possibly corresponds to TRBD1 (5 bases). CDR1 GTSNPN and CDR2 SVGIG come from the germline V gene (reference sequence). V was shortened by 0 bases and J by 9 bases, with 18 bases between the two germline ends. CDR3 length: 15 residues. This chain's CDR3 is CAWSVRAGAQPPQHF. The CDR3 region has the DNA TGTGCCTGGAGTGTACGGGCTGGGGCCCAGCCGCCCCAGCATTTT. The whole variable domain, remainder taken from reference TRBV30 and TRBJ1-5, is SQTIHQWPATLVQPVGSPLSLECTVEGTSNPNLYWYRQAAGRGLQLLFYSVGIGQISSEVPQNLSASRPQDRQFILSSKKLLLSDSGFYLCAWSVRAGAQPPQHFGDGTRLSIL.

The CDR3 loop is CASSYGRNANYGYTF. In DNA, the CDR3 is TGTGCCAGCAGTTACGGCAGGAACGCTAACTATGGCTACACCTTC. The gene calls are TRBV6-5 and TRBJ1-2; the D is unclear. V gave up 2 bases and J gave up 0 bases, with 10 bases separating them. Germline values: CDR1 MNHEY, CDR2 SVGAGI. The CDR3 is 15 residues long.

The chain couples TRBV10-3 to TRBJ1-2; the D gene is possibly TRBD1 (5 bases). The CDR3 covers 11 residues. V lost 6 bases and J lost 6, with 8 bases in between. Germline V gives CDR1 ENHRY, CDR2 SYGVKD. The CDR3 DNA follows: TGTGCCATCAGGGGCAGGGATGGCTACACCTTC. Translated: CAIRGRDGYTF.

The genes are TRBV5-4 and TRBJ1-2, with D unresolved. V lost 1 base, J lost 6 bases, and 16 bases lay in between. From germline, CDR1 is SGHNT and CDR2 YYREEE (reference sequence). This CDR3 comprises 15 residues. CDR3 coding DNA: TGTGCCAGCAGCTTGAGTGCCGCCCCCGGGGATGGCTACACCTTC. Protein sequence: CASSLSAAPGDGYTF.

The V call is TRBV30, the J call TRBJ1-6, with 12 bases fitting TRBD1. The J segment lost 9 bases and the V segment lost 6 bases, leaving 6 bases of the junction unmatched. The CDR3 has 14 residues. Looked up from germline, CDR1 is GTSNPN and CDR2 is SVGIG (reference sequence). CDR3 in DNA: TGTGCCTGCACCGGGACAGGGGGCCTTTCACCCCTCCACTTT. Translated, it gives CACTGTGGLSPLHF. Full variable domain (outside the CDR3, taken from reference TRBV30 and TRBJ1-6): SQTIHQWPATLVQPVGSPLSLECTVEGTSNPNLYWYRQAAGRGLQLLFYSVGIGQISSEVPQNLSASRPQDRQFILSSKKLLLSDSGFYLCACTGTGGLSPLHFGNGTRLTVT.

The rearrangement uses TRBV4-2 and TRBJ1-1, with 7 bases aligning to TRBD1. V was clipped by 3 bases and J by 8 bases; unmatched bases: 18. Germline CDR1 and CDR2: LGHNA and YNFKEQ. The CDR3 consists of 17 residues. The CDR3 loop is CASSHQTGAAGSREAFF. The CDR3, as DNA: TGTGCCAGCAGCCACCAAACAGGGGCCGCGGGGAGTCGGGAAGCTTTCTTT.

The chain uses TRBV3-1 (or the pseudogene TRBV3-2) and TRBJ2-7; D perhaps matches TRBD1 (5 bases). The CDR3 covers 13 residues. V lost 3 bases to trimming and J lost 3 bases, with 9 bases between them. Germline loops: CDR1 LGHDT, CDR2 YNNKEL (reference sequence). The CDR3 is CASSQWGNYEQYF. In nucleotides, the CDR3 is TGTGCCAGCAGCCAGTGGGGCAACTACGAGCAGTACTTC.

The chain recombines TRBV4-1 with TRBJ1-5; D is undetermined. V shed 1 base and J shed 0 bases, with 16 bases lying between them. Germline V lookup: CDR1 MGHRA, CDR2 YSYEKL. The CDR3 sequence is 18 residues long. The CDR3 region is CASSQGLKVLSSNQPQHF. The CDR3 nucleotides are TGCGCCAGCAGCCAAGGACTAAAAGTATTGAGTAGCAATCAGCCCCAGCATTTT.

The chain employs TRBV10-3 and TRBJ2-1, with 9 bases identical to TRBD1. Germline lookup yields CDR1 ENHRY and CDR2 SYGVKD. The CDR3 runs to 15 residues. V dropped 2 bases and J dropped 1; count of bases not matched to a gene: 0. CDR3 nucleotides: TGTGCCATCAGTGAGGGACAGGGGTCCTACAATGAGCAGTTCTTC. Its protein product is CAISEGQGSYNEQFF.